This TCR beta chain was recorded in a study of blood T cell repertoires in COVID-19. For the study at large: T cells, B-cell-depleted T cells, or PBMCs provided the cDNA or gDNA that served as material.

Sequencing used immunoSEQ multiplex PCR; TCRdb keeps in-frame clones, though not all of them. This sample has about 370,000 clones, with 75% to 90% found just once. Participants' reported clinical history set cohort assignment. The clonotype comes from a man younger than 30 who had recovered from COVID-19. The sample taken for sequencing was PBMCs or T cells enriched from blood (not recorded which).

The CDR3 is CASSQGGTGGNTIYF. Here the CDR3 DNA reads TGCGCCAGCAGCCAAGGGGGGACAGGGGGCAACACCATATATTTT. The chain uses TRBV4-3 and TRBJ1-3, with 12 bases that match TRBD1. Per germline, CDR1 LGHNA and CDR2 YSLEER. The CDR3 has 15 residues. Trimming removed 1 base from V and 7 bases from J; junction bases left unmatched: 2.